Following are 8 T cell receptor beta chains from one sample sequenced in a study of cytomegalovirus exposure and HLA in healthy donors. Primers included in the PCR were 60 Vbeta and 13 Jbeta primers. The repertoire was sequenced with immunoSEQ multiplex PCR; TCRdb's copy has only in-frame clones and lacks some. This table lists 150,000 or so clones. Sequences were obtained from PBMCs. Source of these receptors: a woman aged 40 to 55 in good health and CMV-seropositive.

This chain links TRBV28 with TRBJ2-1; 10 bases align to TRBD2. CDR3 size: 15 residues. V lost 6 bases to trimming and J lost 5 bases; unmatched junction nucleotides: 7. Looked up from germline, CDR1 is MDHEN and CDR2 is SYDVKM. CDR3 amino acids: CASSVPSGSNNEQFF. CDR3 bases: TGTGCCAGCAGCGTCCCTAGCGGGAGTAACAATGAGCAGTTCTTC.

The rearrangement joins TRBV5-1 to TRBJ2-1; D uncertain. The CDR3 spans 13 residues. Germline V lookup: CDR1 SGHRS, CDR2 YFSETQ. V lost 1 base and J lost 4, with 6 bases in between. DNA for the CDR3: TGCGCCAGCAGCTTGCCCAGATACAATGAGCAGTTCTTC. It codes for CASSLPRYNEQFF.

The rearrangement joins TRBV7-2 to TRBJ1-3; the D is unclear. Germline-derived CDR1 and CDR2 are SGHTA and FQGNSA. Trimming removed 1 base from V and 2 bases from J, with 6 bases in between. The CDR3 totals 14 residues. The CDR3 loop reads CASSLGRPGNTIYF. The CDR3 nucleotides are TGTGCCAGCAGCTTAGGCAGGCCTGGAAACACCATATATTTT. The full variable domain, in which reference TRBV7-2 and TRBJ1-3 provide the parts outside the CDR3, is GAGVSQSPSNKVTEKGKDVELRCDPISGHTALYWYRQSLGQGLEFLIYFQGNSAPDKSGLPSDRFSAERTGGSVSTLTIQRTQQEDSAVYLCASSLGRPGNTIYFGEGSWLTVV.

V is TRBV2 and J is TRBJ2-1, with 10 bases matching TRBD1. Germline assignment: CDR1 SNHLY and CDR2 FYNNEI. Unmatched junction bases numbered 5, after V lost 1 base and J lost 2 bases. CDR3 length: 17 amino acids. The CDR3 is CASSEGRQGAAYNEQFF. The CDR3 coding sequence is TGTGCCAGCAGTGAAGGTAGACAGGGGGCTGCCTACAATGAGCAGTTCTTC.

The chain recombines TRBV14 with TRBJ2-3, with 7 bases matching TRBD2. J lost 3 bases, V lost 3 bases, and 3 bases had no gene match. This CDR3 spans 14 amino acids. Germline CDR1 is SGHDN and CDR2 is FVKESK. The CDR3 coding sequence is TGTGCCAGCAGCCAGGCCGGGGGGACAGATACGCAGTATTTT. Protein product: CASSQAGGTDTQYF.

The chain links TRBV5-6 to TRBJ1-5, with 8 bases identical to TRBD1. CDR1 and CDR2 from the germline V gene are SGHDT and YYEEEE. This CDR3 contains 15 residues. The V and J ends lost 0 bases and 8 bases, in that order; junction bases with no gene match: 7. CDR3 residues: CASSLVDREGEPQHF. DNA of the CDR3: TGTGCCAGCAGCTTGGTGGACAGGGAGGGTGAGCCCCAGCATTTT.

The chain has TRBV30 and TRBJ2-3, with D maybe TRBD2 (6 bases). CDR3 size: 17 residues. Germline assignment: CDR1 GTSNPN and CDR2 SVGIG (reference sequence). The V and J ends lost 2 bases and 6 bases respectively, with 24 bases between them. CDR3 loop: CAWSTDTGTYYRDTQYF. CDR3 DNA: TGTGCCTGGAGTACAGATACCGGGACTTACTATAGGGATACGCAGTATTTT.

The chain carries TRBV6-4 and TRBJ2-7, with 7 bases identical to TRBD1. The CDR3 length is 20 residues. Germline loops: CDR1 MRHNA, CDR2 SNTAGT. V shed 7 bases and J 6 bases; nucleotides not matched to a gene: 30. The CDR3 protein is CASTVPDRELERNRAFEQYF. CDR3 sequence (DNA): TGTGCCAGCACCGTTCCCGACAGGGAATTGGAGAGGAATAGGGCGTTCGAGCAGTACTTC.